This T cell receptor (beta chain) was documented in a study of radiotherapy plus CTLA-4 blockade in lung cancer. Losses at the gene ends were 11 bases for V and 8 bases for J; bases not matched to a gene: 10. Germline V gene lookup returns CDR1 SNHLY and CDR2 FYNNEI. This CDR3 region has 13 residues. The assay was immunoSEQ multiplex PCR, and TCRdb's table has in-frame clones only and misses some. The sample lists around 99,000 clones, around 88% seen once, with 4.5% to 6% in the top ten. The source is a human donor with non-small cell lung cancer that progressed on radiotherapy plus ipilimumab. J is TRBJ1-2 and V is TRBV2; 11 bases match TRBD1. This specimen consisted of peripheral blood, obtained from a patient treated with radiotherapy plus ipilimumab. The CDR3 DNA reads TGTGCCGGGAGGACAGGGGGCGAATTAGGCTACACCTTC. This codes for CAGRTGGELGYTF.